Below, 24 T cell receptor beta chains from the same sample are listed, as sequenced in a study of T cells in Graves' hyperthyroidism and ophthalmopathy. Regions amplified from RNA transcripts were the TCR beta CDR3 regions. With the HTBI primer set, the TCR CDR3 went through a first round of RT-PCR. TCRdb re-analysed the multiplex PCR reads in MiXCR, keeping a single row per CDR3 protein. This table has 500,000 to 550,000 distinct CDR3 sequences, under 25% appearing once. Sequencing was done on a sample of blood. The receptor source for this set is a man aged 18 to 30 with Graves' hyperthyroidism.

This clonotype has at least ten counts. CDR3 region: CASVIQGRTEAFF. The CDR3 DNA sequence: TGTGCCAGCGTAATACAGGGGCGAACTGAAGCTTTCTTT. The chain joins TRBV11-3 to TRBJ1-1; 7 bases line up with TRBD1. CDR3 length equals 13 residues. Trimming cost V 8 bases and J 5 bases; bases outside gene matches: 8. Per germline, CDR1 SGHNT and CDR2 YENEEA.

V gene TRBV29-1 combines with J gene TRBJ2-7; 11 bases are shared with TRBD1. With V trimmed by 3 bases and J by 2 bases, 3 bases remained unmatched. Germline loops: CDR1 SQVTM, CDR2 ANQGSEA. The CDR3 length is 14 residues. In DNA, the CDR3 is TGCAGCGTTGAGGGACAGGGGGAACCCTACGAGCAGTACTTC. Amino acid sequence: CSVEGQGEPYEQYF.

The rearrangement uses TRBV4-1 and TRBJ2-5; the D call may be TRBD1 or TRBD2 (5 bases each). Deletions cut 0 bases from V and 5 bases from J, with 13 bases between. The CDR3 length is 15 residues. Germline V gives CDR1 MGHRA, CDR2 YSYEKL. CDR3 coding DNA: TGCGCCAGCAGCCAAGATGGTCGGGGCGGCGAGACCCAGTACTTC. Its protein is CASSQDGRGGETQYF.

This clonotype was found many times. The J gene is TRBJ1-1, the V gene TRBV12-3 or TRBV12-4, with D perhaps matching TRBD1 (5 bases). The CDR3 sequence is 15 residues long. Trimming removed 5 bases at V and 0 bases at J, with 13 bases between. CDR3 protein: CASSQPTVLNTEAFF. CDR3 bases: TGTGCCAGCAGTCAACCGACAGTTTTGAACACTGAAGCTTTCTTT.

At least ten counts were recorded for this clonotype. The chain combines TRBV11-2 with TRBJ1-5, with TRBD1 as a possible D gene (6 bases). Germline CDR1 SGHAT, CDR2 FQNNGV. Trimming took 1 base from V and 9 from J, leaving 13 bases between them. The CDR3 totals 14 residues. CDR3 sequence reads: CASSLGPGATPQHF. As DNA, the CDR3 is TGTGCCAGCAGCTTAGGACCGGGGGCAACGCCCCAGCATTTT.

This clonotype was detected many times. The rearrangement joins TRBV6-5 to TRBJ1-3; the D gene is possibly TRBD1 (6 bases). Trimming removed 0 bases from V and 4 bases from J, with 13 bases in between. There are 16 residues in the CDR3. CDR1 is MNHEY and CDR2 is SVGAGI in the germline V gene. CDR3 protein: CASSYSYRVAGNTIYF. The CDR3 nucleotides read TGTGCCAGCAGTTACTCCTACAGGGTTGCCGGAAACACCATATATTTT.

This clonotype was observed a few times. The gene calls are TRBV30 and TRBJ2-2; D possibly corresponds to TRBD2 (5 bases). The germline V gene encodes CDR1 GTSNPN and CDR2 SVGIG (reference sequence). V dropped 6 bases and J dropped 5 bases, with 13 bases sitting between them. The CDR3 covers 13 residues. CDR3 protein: CACGRGSTGELFF. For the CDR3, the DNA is TGTGCCTGCGGTCGGGGATCAACCGGGGAGCTGTTTTTT.

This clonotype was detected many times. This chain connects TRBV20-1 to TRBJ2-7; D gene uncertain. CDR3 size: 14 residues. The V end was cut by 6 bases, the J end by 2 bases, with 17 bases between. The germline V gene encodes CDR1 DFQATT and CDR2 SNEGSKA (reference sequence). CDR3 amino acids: CSAPEAANPYEQYF. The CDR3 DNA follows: TGCAGTGCCCCAGAGGCGGCTAACCCCTACGAGCAGTACTTC.

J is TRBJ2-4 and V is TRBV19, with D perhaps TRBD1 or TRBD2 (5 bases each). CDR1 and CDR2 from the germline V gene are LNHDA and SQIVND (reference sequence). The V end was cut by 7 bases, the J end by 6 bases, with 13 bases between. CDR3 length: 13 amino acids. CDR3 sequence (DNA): TGTGCCAGTACCCTTGGGGGTTTAAACATTCAGTACTTC. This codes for CASTLGGLNIQYF.

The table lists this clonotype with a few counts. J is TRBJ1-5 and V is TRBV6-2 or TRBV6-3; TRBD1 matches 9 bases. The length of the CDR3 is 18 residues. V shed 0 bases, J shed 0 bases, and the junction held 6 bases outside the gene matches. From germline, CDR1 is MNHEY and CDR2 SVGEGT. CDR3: CASSYSNRGRYSNQPQHF. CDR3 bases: TGTGCCAGCAGTTACTCGAACAGGGGGCGGTATAGCAATCAGCCCCAGCATTTT.

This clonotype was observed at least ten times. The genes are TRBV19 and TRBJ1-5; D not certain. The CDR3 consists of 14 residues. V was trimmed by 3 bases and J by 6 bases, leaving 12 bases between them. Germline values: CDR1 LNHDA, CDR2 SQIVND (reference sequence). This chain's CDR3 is CASSIRQPTQPQHF. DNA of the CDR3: TGTGCCAGTAGTATTCGGCAGCCTACTCAGCCCCAGCATTTT.

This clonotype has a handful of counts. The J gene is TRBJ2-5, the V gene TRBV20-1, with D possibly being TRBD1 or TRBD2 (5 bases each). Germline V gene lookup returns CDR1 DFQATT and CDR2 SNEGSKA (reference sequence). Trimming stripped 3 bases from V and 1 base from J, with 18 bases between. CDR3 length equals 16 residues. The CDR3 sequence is CSARGPKSGPQETQYF. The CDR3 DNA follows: TGCAGTGCTAGGGGTCCAAAGTCGGGGCCCCAAGAGACCCAGTACTTC.

CDR3 nucleotides: TGTGCCAGCAGCCCGTCACGGACAGGGGGCTTCAAGCCCCAGCATTTT. It specifies CASSPSRTGGFKPQHF. J is TRBJ1-5 and V is TRBV7-8, with 11 bases matching TRBD1. The V and J ends lost 5 bases and 8 bases, in that order; junction bases with no gene match: 11. The CDR3 runs to 16 residues. Germline V gene data show CDR1 as SGHVS and CDR2 as FQNEAQ.

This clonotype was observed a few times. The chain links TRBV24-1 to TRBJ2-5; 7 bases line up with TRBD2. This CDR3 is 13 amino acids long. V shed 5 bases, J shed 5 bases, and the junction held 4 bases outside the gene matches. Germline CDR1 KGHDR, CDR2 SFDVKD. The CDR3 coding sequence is TGTGCCACCAGTGGGCAGGGAGGGGAGACCCAGTACTTC. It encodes CATSGQGGETQYF.

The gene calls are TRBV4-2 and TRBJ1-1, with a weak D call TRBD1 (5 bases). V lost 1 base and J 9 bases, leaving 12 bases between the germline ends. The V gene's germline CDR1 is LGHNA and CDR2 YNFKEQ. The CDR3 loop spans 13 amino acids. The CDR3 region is CASSQVGTAQAFF. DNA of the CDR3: TGTGCCAGCAGCCAAGTTGGGACGGCTCAAGCTTTCTTT.

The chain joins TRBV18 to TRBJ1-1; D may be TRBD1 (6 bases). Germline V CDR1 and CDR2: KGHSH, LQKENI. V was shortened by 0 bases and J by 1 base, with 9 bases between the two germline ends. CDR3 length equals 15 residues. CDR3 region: CASSPPGQQNTEAFF. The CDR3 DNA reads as TGTGCCAGCTCACCACCCGGACAGCAGAACACTGAAGCTTTCTTT.

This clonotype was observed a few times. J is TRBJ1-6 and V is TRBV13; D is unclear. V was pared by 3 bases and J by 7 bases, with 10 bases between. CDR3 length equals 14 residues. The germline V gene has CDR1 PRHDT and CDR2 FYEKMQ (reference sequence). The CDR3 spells CASSLNPGNSPLHF. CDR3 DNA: TGTGCCAGCAGCTTGAATCCCGGGAATTCACCCCTCCACTTT.

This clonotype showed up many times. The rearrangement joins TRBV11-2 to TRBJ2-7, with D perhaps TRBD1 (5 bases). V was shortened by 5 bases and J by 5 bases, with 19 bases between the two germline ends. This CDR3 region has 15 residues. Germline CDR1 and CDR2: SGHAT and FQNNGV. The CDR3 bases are TGTGCCAGCAGCCCACAGGTCCCCTTGGCCCACGAGCAGTACTTC. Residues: CASSPQVPLAHEQYF.

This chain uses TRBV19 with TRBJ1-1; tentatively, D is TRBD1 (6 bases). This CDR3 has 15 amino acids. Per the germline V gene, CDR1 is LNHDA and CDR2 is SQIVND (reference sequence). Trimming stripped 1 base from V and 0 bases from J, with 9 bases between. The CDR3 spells CASSIGTAMNTEAFF. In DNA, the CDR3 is TGTGCCAGTAGTATAGGGACAGCGATGAACACTGAAGCTTTCTTT.

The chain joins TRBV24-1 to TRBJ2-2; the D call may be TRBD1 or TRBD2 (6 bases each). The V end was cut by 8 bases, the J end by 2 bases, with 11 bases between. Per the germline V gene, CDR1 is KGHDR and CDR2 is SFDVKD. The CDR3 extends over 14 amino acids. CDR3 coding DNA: TGTGCCACCAACCCGGGGGCTAACACCGGGGAGCTGTTTTTT. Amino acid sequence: CATNPGANTGELFF.

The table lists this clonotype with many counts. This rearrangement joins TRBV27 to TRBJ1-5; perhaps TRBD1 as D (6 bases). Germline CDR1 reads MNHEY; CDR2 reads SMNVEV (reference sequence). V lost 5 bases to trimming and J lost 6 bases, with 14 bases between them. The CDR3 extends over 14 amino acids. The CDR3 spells CASSVRGAGQPQHF. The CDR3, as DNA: TGTGCCAGCAGTGTTAGGGGGGCTGGTCAGCCCCAGCATTTT.

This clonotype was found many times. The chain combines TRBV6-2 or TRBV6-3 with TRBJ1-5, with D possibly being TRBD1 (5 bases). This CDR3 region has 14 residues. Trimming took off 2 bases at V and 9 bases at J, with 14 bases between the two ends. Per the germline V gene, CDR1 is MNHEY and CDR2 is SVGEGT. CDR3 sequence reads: CASSYLHGGVPQHF. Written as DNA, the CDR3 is TGTGCCAGCAGTTACCTCCACGGGGGAGTGCCCCAGCATTTT.

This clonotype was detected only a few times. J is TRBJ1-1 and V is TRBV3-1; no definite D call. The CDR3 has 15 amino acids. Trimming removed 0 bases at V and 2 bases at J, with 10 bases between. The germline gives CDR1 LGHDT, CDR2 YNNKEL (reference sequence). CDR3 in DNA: TGTGCCAGCAGCCAAGAGGGGAATGTTAACACTGAAGCTTTCTTT. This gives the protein CASSQEGNVNTEAFF.

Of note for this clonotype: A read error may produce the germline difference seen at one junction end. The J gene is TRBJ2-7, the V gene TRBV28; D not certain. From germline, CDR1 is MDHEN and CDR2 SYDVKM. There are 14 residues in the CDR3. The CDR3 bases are TGTGCCAGCAGTCCCCCCGGATCCTCCTACGATCAGTACTTC. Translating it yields CASSPPGSSYDQYF.